This T cell receptor (beta chain) came from a study of pediatric ulcerative colitis. This CDR3 has 16 amino acids. Germline assignment: CDR1 SGHVS and CDR2 FQNEAQ. V was clipped by 4 bases and J by 4 bases, with 17 bases between them. The rectum was sampled with one to two pinch biopsies at colonoscopy. On this clone itself: What it binds is not known.

This was a survey-level run. Some clones are missing from TCRdb's copy, which holds only in-frame ones; the method was immunoSEQ multiplex PCR. The top ten clones hold around 3.9% of a sample with some 11,000 clones, roughly four fifths of them seen once. Overall study findings and caveats: Total lymphocyte DNA, not sorted subsets, was the template. Compared with controls, ulcerative colitis showed greater blood-rectum clone sharing.

This clonotype originated in a girl between 5 and 17 years old who was a control in a study of pediatric ulcerative colitis. The chain combines TRBV7-8 with TRBJ1-3; D is possibly TRBD1 (5 bases). Input material: gut tissue. CDR3 sequence: CASSYLLRGEGNTIYF. CDR3 nucleotides: TGTGCCAGCAGCTACCTACTGCGGGGCGAGGGAAACACCATATATTTT.